One sample yielded the 3 T cell receptor beta chains listed below, sequenced in a study of prognosis after radiotherapy for stage I lung cancer. Two-round multiplex PCR on genomic DNA was the method by which TCR beta CDR3 was amplified. With primers specific to each TRBV and TRBJ gene, the first-round PCR was performed. TCRdb ran MiXCR on the multiplex PCR reads and lists one entry per CDR3 protein. The profile shows some 30,000 distinct CDR3 sequences, 40% to 60% of them singletons. Here the sequenced sample was PBMCs, taken before or after stereotactic body radiation therapy (not recorded which). Receptor source: a donor of 50 years or more with non-small cell lung cancer.

The V gene is TRBV28, the J gene TRBJ1-5, with a weak D call TRBD1 (5 bases). Germline V gene data show CDR1 as MDHEN and CDR2 as SYDVKM. V dropped 10 bases and J dropped 7 bases, with 14 bases sitting between them. The CDR3 contains 12 residues. CDR3 residues: CAISGGIQPQHF. In DNA, the CDR3 is TGTGCCATCAGCGGGGGGATCCAGCCCCAGCATTTT.

This clonotype was detected only a few times. This sequence joins TRBV18 and TRBJ1-3; the match to TRBD1 covers 8 bases. The CDR3 totals 15 residues. V trimming: 4 bases; J trimming: 6 bases; junction bases outside the gene matches: 8. Germline loops: CDR1 KGHSH, CDR2 LQKENI. The DNA of the CDR3 is TGTGCCAGCTCACTCGGACAGGGTACCGTAAACACCATATATTTT. It yields the protein CASSLGQGTVNTIYF.

This clonotype was detected ten times or more. The chain links TRBV18 to TRBJ1-4, with 8 bases identical to TRBD1. The CDR3 has 19 amino acids. The germline gives CDR1 KGHSH, CDR2 LQKENI. With 5 bases clipped from V and 4 bases from J, the junction kept 18 bases outside the gene matches. In nucleotides, the CDR3 is TGTGCCAGCTCAGCCTCAAGGACAGGGAGGATGGATGGTAATGAAAAACTGTTTTTT. It is translated as CASSASRTGRMDGNEKLFF.